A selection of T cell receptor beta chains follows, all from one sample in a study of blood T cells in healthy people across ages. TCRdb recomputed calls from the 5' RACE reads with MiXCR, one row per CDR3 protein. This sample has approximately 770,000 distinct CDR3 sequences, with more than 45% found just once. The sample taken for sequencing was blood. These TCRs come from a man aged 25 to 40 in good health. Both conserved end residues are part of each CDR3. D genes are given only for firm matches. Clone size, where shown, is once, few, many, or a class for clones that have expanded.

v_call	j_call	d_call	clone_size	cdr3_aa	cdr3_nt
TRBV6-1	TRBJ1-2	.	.	CASRAPTGGYGYTF	TGTGCCAGCAGGGCACCGACAGGAGGGTATGGCTACACCTTC
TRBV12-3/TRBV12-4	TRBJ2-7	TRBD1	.	CASSWDSNPSYEQYF	TGTGCCAGCAGCTGGGACAGTAATCCCAGCTACGAGCAGTACTTC
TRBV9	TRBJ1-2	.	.	CASSVEADRGGYTF	TGTGCCAGCAGCGTAGAGGCGGACAGAGGTGGCTACACCTTC
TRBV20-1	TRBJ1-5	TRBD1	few	CSASDARGVQPQHF	TGCAGTGCTAGCGATGCCAGGGGGGTTCAGCCCCAGCATTTT
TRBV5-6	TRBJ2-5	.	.	CASSFRGWETQYF	TGTGCCAGCAGCTTCAGGGGTTGGGAGACCCAGTACTTC
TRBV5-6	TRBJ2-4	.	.	CASSLGVGDKQYF	TGTGCCAGCAGCTTGGGTGTTGGAGACAAGCAGTACTTC
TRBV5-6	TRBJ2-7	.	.	CASSSRGLYSYEQYF	TGTGCCAGCAGTTCCCGGGGGCTCTACTCCTACGAGCAGTACTTC
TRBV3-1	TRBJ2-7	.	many	CASSPGQSSYEQYF	TGTGCCAGCAGCCCAGGGCAGAGCTCCTACGAGCAGTACTTC
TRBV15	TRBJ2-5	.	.	CATSRDPEETQYF	TGTGCCACCAGCAGAGACCCTGAGGAGACCCAGTACTTC
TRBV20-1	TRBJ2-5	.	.	CSARDSSGPQETQYF	TGCAGTGCTAGAGATTCCAGCGGCCCACAAGAGACCCAGTACTTC
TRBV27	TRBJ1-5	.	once	CASSLKETHQPQHF	TGTGCCAGCAGTTTGAAGGAAACCCATCAGCCCCAGCATTTT
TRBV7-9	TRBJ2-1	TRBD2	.	CASSLRGQGGAGVEQFF	TGTGCCAGCAGCCTCAGGGGTCAAGGAGGAGCGGGAGTTGAGCAGTTCTTC
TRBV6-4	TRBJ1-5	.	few	CASSDVVGRPQHF	TGTGCCAGCAGTGACGTGGTGGGACGGCCCCAGCATTTT
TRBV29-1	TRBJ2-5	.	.	CSVAVTGQETQYF	TGCAGCGTTGCAGTGACAGGCCAAGAGACCCAGTACTTC
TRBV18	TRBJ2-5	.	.	CASSPRDGRKETQYF	TGTGCCAGCTCACCACGGGACGGACGGAAAGAGACCCAGTACTTC
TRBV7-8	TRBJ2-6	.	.	CASSTGRSGANVLTF	TGTGCCAGCAGCACTGGGCGCTCTGGGGCCAACGTCCTGACTTTC
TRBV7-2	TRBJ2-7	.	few	CASSLAGKIYEQYF	TGTGCCAGCAGCTTGGCGGGTAAAATTTACGAGCAGTACTTC
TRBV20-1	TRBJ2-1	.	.	CSARDLGVTYNEQFF	TGCAGTGCTAGAGATCTGGGGGTGACCTACAATGAGCAGTTCTTC
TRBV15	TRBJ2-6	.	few	CATSRAWNSGANVLTF	TGTGCCACCAGCAGGGCTTGGAACTCTGGGGCCAACGTCCTGACTTTC
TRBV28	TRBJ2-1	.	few	CASSNWDEQFF	TGTGCCAGCAGTAATTGGGATGAGCAGTTCTTC
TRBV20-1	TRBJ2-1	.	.	CSAPRGASYNEQFF	TGCAGTGCTCCCCGGGGAGCCTCCTACAATGAGCAGTTCTTC
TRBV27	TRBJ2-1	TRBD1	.	CASSPLQRQGGNEQFF	TGTGCCAGCAGTCCACTCCAACGACAGGGGGGCAATGAGCAGTTCTTC
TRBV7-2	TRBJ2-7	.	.	CASSRHRQPFEQYF	TGTGCCAGCAGCCGACACAGACAACCCTTCGAGCAGTACTTC
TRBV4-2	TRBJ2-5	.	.	CASSQDLGRAGRGETQYF	TGTGCCAGCAGCCAAGATCTGGGACGAGCGGGCCGGGGGGAGACCCAGTACTTC
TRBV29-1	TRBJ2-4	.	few	CSVRDGGTKNIQYF	TGCAGCGTTAGGGACGGGGGTACCAAAAACATTCAGTACTTC
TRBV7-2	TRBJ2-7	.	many	CASKGSYEQYF	TGTGCCAGCAAGGGCTCCTACGAGCAGTACTTC
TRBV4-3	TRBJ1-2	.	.	CASSQSVRTINYGYTF	TGCGCCAGCAGCCAATCAGTTCGGACGATTAACTATGGCTACACCTTC
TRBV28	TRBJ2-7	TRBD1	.	CASDRTGYEQYF	TGTGCCAGCGACCGGACAGGCTACGAGCAGTACTTC
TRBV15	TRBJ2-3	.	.	CATSRERTAYTQYF	TGTGCCACCAGCAGAGAGCGGACTGCTTATACGCAGTATTTT
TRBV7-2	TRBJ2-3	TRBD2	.	CASSQPSGLTDTQYF	TGTGCCAGCAGCCAACCTAGCGGGCTCACAGATACGCAGTATTTT
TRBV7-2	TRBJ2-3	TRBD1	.	CASSWTGVSTDTQYF	TGTGCCAGCAGCTGGACAGGGGTTAGCACAGATACGCAGTATTTT